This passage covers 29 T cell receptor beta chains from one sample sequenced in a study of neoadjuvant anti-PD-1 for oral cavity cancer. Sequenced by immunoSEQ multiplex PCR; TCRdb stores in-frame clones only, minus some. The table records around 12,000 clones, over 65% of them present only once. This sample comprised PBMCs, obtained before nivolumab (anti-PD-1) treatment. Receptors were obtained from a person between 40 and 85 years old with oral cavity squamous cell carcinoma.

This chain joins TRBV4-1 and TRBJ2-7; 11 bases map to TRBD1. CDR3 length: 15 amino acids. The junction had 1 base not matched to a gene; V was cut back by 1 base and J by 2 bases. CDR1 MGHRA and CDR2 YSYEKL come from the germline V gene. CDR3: CASSQADRGPYEQYF. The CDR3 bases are TGCGCCAGCAGCCAAGCGGACAGGGGGCCCTACGAGCAGTACTTC.

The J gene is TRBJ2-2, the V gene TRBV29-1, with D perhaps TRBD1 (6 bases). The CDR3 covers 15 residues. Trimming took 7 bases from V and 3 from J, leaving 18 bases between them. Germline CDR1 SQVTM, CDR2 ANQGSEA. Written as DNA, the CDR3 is TGCAGCGCCTCGAGGGGCAACAGGGACACCGGGGAGCTGTTTTTT. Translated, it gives CSASRGNRDTGELFF.

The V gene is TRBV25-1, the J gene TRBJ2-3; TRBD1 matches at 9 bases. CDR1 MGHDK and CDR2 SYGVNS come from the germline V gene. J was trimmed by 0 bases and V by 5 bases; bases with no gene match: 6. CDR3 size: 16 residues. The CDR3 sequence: CASSHRGRDSTDTQYF. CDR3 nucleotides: TGTGCCAGCAGTCACAGGGGGCGGGATAGCACAGATACGCAGTATTTT.

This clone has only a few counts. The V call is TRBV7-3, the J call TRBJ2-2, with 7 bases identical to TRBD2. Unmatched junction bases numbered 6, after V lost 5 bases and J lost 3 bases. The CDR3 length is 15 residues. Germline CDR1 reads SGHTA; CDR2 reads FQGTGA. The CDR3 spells CASSISSGHTGELFF. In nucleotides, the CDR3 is TGTGCCAGCAGCATCTCTAGCGGACACACCGGGGAGCTGTTTTTT.

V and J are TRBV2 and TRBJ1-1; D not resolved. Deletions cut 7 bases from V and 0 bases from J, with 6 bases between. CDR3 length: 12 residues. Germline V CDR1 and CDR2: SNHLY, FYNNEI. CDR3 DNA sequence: TGTGCCAGCACCAGGATGAACACTGAAGCTTTCTTT. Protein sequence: CASTRMNTEAFF.

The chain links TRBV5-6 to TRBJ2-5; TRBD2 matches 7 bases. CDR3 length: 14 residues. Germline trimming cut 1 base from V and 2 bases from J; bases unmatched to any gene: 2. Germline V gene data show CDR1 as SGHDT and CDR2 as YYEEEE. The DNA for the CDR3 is TGTGCCAGCAGCTTGTCGGGACTACAAGAGACCCAGTACTTC. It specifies CASSLSGLQETQYF.

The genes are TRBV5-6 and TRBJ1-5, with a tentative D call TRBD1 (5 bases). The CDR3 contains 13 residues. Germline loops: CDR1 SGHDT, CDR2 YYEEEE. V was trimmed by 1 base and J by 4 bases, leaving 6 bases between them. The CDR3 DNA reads TGTGCCAGCAGCTTGCCAGGGAATCAGCCCCAGCATTTT. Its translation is CASSLPGNQPQHF. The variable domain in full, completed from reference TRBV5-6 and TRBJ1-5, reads DAGVTQSPTHLIKTRGQQVTLRCSPKSGHDTVSWYQQALGQGPQFIFQYYEEEERQRGNFPDRFSGHQFPNYSSELNVNALLLGDSALYLCASSLPGNQPQHFGDGTRLSIL.

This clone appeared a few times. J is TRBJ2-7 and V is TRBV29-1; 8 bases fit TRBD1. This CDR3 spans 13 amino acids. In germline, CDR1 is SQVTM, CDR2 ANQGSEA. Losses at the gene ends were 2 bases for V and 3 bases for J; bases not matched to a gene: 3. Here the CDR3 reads CSVEKDRGYEQYF. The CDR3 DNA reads TGCAGCGTTGAAAAAGACAGGGGCTACGAGCAGTACTTC.

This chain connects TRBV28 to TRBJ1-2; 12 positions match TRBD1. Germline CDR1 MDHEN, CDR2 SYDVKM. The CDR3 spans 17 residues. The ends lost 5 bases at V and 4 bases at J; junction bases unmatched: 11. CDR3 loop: CASSAPLGTGGTYGYTF. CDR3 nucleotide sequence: TGTGCCAGCAGTGCCCCTCTCGGGACAGGGGGCACCTATGGCTACACCTTC.

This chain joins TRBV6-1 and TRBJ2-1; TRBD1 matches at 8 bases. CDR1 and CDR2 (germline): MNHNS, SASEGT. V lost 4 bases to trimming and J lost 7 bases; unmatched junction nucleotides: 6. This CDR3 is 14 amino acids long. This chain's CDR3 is CASSGDRGRNEQFF. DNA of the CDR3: TGTGCCAGCAGTGGCGACAGGGGCAGGAATGAGCAGTTCTTC.

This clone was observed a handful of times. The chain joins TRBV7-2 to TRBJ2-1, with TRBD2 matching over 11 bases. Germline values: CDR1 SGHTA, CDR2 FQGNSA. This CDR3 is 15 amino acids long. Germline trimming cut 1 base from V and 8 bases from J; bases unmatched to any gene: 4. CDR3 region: CASSLVVSGRDEQFF. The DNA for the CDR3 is TGTGCCAGCAGCTTAGTGGTTAGCGGGAGGGATGAGCAGTTCTTC.

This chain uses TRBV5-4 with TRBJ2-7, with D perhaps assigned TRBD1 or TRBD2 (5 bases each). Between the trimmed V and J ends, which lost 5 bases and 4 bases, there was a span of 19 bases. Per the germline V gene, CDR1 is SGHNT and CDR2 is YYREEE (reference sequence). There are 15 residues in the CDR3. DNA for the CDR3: TGTGCCAGCAGTCTCGGGGCTAGCAGATCGTACGAGCAGTACTTC. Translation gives CASSLGASRSYEQYF.

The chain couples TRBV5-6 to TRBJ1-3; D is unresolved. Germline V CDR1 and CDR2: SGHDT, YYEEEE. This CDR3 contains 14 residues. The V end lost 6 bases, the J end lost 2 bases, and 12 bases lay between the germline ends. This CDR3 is CASTNSGTGNTIYF. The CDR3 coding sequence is TGTGCCAGCACTAACAGTGGGACTGGAAACACCATATATTTT.

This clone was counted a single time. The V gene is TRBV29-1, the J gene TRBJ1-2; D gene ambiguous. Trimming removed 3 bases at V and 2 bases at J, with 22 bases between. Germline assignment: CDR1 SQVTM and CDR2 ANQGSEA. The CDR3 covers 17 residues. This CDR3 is CSVDKGRGNSGNYGYTF. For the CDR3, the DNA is TGCAGCGTTGATAAGGGCCGAGGAAACTCCGGGAACTATGGCTACACCTTC.

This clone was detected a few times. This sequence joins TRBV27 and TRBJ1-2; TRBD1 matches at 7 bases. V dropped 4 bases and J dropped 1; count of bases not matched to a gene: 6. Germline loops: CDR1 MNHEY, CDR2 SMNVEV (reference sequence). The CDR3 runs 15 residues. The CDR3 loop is CASSWVGDSNYGYTF. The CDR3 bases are TGTGCCAGCAGTTGGGTGGGGGACAGTAACTATGGCTACACCTTC.

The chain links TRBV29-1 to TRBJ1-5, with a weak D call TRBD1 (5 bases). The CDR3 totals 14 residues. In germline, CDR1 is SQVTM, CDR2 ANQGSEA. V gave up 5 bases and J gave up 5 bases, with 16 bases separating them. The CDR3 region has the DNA TGCAGCGTTTCCACCGGGACGCTAGATCAGCCCCAGCATTTT. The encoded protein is CSVSTGTLDQPQHF.

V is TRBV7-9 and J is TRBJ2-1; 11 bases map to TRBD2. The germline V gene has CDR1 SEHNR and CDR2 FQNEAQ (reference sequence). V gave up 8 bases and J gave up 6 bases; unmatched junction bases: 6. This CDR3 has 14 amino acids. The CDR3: CASSNSGGANEQFF. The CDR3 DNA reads TGTGCCAGCTCTAATAGCGGGGGGGCCAATGAGCAGTTCTTC.

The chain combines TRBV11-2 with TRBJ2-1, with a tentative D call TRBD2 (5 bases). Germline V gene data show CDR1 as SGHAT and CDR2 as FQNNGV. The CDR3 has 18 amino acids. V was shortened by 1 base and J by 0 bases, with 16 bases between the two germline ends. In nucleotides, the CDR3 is TGTGCCAGCAGCTTAGGGAGGAAGACCTTAAGCTCCTACAATGAGCAGTTCTTC. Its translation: CASSLGRKTLSSYNEQFF.

CDR3 DNA: TGTGCCAGCAGCGCCCGCCGTGACACTGAAGCTTTCTTT. Translation gives CASSARRDTEAFF. This sequence joins TRBV7-9 and TRBJ1-1; unclear D gene. The germline CDR1 and CDR2 sequences are SEHNR and FQNEAQ (reference sequence). This CDR3 has 13 amino acids. V dropped 5 bases and J dropped 3 bases, with 10 bases sitting between them.

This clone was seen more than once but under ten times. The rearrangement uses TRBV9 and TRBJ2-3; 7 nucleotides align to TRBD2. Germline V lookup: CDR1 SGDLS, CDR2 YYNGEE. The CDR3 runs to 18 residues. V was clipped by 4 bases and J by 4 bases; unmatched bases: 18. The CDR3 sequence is CASSIHPLWAGDADTQYF. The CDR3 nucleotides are TGTGCCAGCAGCATACACCCCCTTTGGGCGGGAGACGCAGATACGCAGTATTTT.

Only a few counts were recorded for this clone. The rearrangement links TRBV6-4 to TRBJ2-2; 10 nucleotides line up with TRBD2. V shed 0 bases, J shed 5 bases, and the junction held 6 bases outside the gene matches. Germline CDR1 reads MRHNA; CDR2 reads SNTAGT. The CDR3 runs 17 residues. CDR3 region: CASSDSNSGGTTGELFF. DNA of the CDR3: TGTGCCAGCAGTGACTCGAATAGCGGGGGGACAACCGGGGAGCTGTTTTTT.

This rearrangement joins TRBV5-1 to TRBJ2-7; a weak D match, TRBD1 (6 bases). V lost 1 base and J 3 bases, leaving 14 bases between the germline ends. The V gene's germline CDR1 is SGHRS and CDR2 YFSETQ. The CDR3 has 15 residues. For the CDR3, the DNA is TGCGCCAGCAGCTTGACAGGGATGATGGGCTACGAGCAGTACTTC. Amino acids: CASSLTGMMGYEQYF. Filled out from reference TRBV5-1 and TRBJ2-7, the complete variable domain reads KAGVTQTPRYLIKTRGQQVTLSCSPISGHRSVSWYQQTPGQGLQFLFEYFSETQRNKGNFPGRFSGRQFSNSRSEMNVSTLELGDSALYLCASSLTGMMGYEQYFGPGTRLTVT.

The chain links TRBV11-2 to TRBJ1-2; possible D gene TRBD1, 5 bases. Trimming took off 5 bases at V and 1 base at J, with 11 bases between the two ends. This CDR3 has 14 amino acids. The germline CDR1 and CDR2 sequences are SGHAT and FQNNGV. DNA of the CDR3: TGTGCCAGCAGCCCTGGGACGTTTAACTATGGCTACACCTTC. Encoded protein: CASSPGTFNYGYTF. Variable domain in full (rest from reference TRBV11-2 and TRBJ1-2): EAGVAQSPRYKIIEKRQSVAFWCNPISGHATLYWYQQILGQGPKLLIQFQNNGVVDDSQLPKDRFSAERLKGVDSTLKIQPAKLEDSAVYLCASSPGTFNYGYTFGSGTRLTVV.

The CDR3 coding sequence is TGTGCCAGCACCAAGGGAGGGGTTAACACCGGGGAGCTGTTTTTT. Protein sequence: CASTKGGVNTGELFF. The chain is built from TRBV6-5 and TRBJ2-2; 7 positions match TRBD2. The CDR3 totals 15 residues. After removal of 7 bases from V and 2 bases from J, the junction contained 7 bases not matched to a gene. Germline CDR1 MNHEY, CDR2 SVGAGI.

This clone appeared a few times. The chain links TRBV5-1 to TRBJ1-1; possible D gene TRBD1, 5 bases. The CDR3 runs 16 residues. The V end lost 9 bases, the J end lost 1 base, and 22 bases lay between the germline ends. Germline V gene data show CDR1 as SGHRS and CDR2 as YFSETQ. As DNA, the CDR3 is TGCGCCACCCAAGAGGGTACAGGACTCTCGAACACTGAAGCTTTCTTT. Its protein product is CATQEGTGLSNTEAFF.

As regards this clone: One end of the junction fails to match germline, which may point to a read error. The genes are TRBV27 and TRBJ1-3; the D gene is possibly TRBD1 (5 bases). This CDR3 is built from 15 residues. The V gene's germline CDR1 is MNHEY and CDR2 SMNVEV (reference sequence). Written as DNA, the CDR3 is TGTGCCAGCAGTTTAAACCCAGGGTCTGGAAGCACCATATATTTT. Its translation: CASSLNPGSGSTIYF.

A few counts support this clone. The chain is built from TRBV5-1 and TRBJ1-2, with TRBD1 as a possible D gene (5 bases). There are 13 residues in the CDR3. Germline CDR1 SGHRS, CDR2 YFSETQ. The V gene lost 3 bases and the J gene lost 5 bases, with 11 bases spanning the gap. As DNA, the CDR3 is TGCGCCAGCAGCTCTGGGACGGCGTATGGCTACACCTTC. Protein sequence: CASSSGTAYGYTF. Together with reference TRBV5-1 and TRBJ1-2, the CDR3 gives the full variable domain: KAGVTQTPRYLIKTRGQQVTLSCSPISGHRSVSWYQQTPGQGLQFLFEYFSETQRNKGNFPGRFSGRQFSNSRSEMNVSTLELGDSALYLCASSSGTAYGYTFGSGTRLTVV.

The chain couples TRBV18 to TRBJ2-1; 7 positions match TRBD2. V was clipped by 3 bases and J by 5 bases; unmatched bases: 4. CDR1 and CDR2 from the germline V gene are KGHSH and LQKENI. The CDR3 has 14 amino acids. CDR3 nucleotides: TGTGCCAGCTCACCGGGGAGGGCCCACAATGAGCAGTTCTTC. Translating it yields CASSPGRAHNEQFF.

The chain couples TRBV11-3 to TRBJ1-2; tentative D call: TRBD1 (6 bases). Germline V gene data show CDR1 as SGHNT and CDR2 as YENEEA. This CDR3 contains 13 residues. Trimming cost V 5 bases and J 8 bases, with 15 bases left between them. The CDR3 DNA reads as TGTGCCAGCAGCCGTCGCGGGGGCGAGGGCTACACCTTC. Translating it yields CASSRRGGEGYTF.